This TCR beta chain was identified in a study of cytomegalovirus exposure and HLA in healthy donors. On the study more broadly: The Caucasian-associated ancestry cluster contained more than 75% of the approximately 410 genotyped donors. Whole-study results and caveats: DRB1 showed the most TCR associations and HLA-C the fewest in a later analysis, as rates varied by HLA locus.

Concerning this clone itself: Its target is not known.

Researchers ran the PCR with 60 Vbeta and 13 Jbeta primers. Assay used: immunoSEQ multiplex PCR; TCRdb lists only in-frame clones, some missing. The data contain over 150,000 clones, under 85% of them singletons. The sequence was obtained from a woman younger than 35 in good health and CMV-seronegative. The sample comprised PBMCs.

For the CDR3, the DNA is TGTGCCAGCAGCCCCAGCGGAGATACGCAGTATTTT. It yields the protein CASSPSGDTQYF. The chain employs TRBV7-3 and TRBJ2-3; tentative D call: TRBD2 (5 bases). Trimming removed 5 bases from V and 5 bases from J, with 8 bases in between. This CDR3 spans 12 amino acids. Germline values: CDR1 SGHTA, CDR2 FQGTGA.